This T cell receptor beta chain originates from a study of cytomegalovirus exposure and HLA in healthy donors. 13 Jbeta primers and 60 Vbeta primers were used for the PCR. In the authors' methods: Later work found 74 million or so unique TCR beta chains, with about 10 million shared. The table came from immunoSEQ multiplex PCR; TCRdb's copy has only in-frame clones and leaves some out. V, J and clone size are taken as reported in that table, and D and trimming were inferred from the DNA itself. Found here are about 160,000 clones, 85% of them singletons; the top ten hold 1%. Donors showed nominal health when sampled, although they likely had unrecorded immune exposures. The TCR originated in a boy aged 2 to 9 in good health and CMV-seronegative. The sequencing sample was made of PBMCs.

CDR3 protein: CASGYRGLSGSPLHF. The DNA of the CDR3 is TGTGCCAGCGGATACAGGGGGCTCTCTGGTTCACCCCTCCACTTT. The rearrangement joins TRBV9 to TRBJ1-6; 9 nucleotides line up with TRBD1. CDR3 length: 15 residues. J lost 9 bases, V lost 7 bases, and 11 bases had no gene match. Germline V CDR1 and CDR2: SGDLS, YYNGEE. The full variable domain, its missing parts supplied by reference TRBV9 and TRBJ1-6, is DSGVTQTPKHLITATGQRVTLRCSPRSGDLSVYWYQQSLDQGLQFLIQYYNGEERAKGNILERFSAQQFPDLHSELNLSSLELGDSALYFCASGYRGLSGSPLHFGNGTRLTVT.